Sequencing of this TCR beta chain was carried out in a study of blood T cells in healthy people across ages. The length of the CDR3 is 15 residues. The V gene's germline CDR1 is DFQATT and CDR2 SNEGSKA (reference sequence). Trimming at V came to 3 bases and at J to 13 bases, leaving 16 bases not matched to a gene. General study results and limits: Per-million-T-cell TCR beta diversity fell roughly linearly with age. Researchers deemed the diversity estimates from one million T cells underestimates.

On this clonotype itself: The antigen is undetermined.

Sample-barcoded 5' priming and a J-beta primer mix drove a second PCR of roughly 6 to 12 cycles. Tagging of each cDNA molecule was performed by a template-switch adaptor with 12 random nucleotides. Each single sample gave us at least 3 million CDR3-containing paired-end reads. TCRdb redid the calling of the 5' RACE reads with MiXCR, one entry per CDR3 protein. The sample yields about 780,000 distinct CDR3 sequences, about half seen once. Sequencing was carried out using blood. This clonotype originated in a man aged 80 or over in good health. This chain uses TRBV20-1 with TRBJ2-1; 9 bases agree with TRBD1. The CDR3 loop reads CSASPGQGLQETQFF. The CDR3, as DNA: TGCAGTGCTAGCCCGGGACAGGGTTTGCAAGAGACCCAGTTCTTC.